This TCR beta chain was profiled in a study of Ad26.COV2.S vaccination and SARS-CoV-2 variants. Across the whole study: Enrollment placed the donor in the COV1001 Ad26.COV2.S trial arm. Intramuscularly, Ad26.COV2.S was given either once or twice, 56 days apart.

Study-level points and caveats: While placebo recipients had lower spike-specific TCR breadth, vaccine recipients had more.

Only one count was recorded for this clone. The antigen is unknown. Sequencing used immunoSEQ multiplex PCR; TCRdb keeps in-frame clones, though not all of them. The sample has approximately 300,000 clones, approximately 80% seen once. Sample treatment: around 19 received Ad26.COV2.S at low or high dose, single or two shots; about 5 received placebo; per-sample allocation not given. Day 63 after the first injection of vaccine or placebo was the sampling time. This sample comprised peripheral blood, obtained in a trial of Ad26.COV2.S vaccine versus placebo. This clonotype was sampled from a person aged 18-65 years who received the Ad26.COV2.S COVID-19 vaccine or a placebo.

The CDR3 DNA sequence: TGTGCCAGCAGTTTAGACACCCGCCCCCGCACAGATACGCAGTATTTT. Its translation: CASSLDTRPRTDTQYF. The J gene is TRBJ2-3, the V gene TRBV6-6; D is uncertain. Trimming took 4 bases from V and 1 from J, leaving 15 bases between them. Germline V gives CDR1 MNHNY, CDR2 SVGAGI (reference sequence). This CDR3 comprises 16 residues.